One TCR beta chain is described in this entry. The antigen remains unidentified. This specimen comes from a study of Ad26.COV2.S vaccination and SARS-CoV-2 variants. About the research overall: Administration of Ad26.COV2.S was intramuscular, either once or twice 56 days apart.

Study-level findings and limits: Comparable non-spike TCR breadth was observed in vaccine and placebo recipients.

Sample treatment: some 20 received Ad26.COV2.S at low or high dose, single or two shots; 5 received placebo; per-sample allocation not given. Specimen acquisition occurred on day 63 following the initial vaccine or placebo injection. TCRdb's table, derived via immunoSEQ multiplex PCR, lists solely in-frame clones and lacks some. The sample consists of roughly 380,000 clones, approximately 87% of them appearing once. Germline CDR1 is MNHNY and CDR2 is SVGAGI (reference sequence). V was clipped by 6 bases and J by 7 bases; unmatched bases: 5. The CDR3 length is 14 residues. The sample consisted of peripheral blood, taken in a trial of Ad26.COV2.S vaccine versus placebo. The sequence came from a person between 18 and 65 years old who received the Ad26.COV2.S COVID-19 vaccine or a placebo. The chain couples TRBV6-6 to TRBJ2-1, with TRBD2 matching over 11 bases. The CDR3 sequence is CASSIAGGRNEQFF. DNA for the CDR3: TGTGCCAGCAGCATAGCGGGGGGGCGGAATGAGCAGTTCTTC.